A single sample gave rise to the 21 T cell receptor beta chains below, sequenced in a study of T-cell memory formation after mild COVID-19. TCRdb reprocessed the 5' RACE reads with MiXCR, giving one entry per CDR3 protein. The sample has about 420,000 distinct CDR3 sequences, more than 20% seen once. What was sequenced was PBMCs or a T cell subset sorted from them (not recorded which). All receptors come from an adult woman who had mild COVID-19 (a few samples of this study predate the infection). Cell type and time point are not known.

The chain combines TRBV7-3 with TRBJ2-1; D is possibly TRBD1 (5 bases). The CDR3 sequence is 12 residues long. The germline gives CDR1 SGHTA, CDR2 FQGTGA. Trimming removed 3 bases at V and 9 bases at J, with 9 bases between. The CDR3 DNA follows: TGTGCCAGCAGCTTCAGGGATGGTGAGCAGTTCTTC. Protein: CASSFRDGEQFF. Variable domain in full (rest from reference TRBV7-3 and TRBJ2-1): GAGVSQTPSNKVTEKGKYVELRCDPISGHTALYWYRQSLGQGPEFLIYFQGTGAADDSGLPNDRFFAVRPEGSVSTLKIQRTERGDSAVYLCASSFRDGEQFFGPGTRLTVL.

The V gene is TRBV15, the J gene TRBJ2-1, with TRBD1 matching over 8 bases. V lost 0 bases, J lost 6 bases, and 4 bases stayed unmatched. The CDR3 loop spans 15 amino acids. The germline gives CDR1 LNHNV, CDR2 YYDKDF (reference sequence). CDR3: CATSRDPTGANEQFF. In DNA form, the CDR3 reads TGTGCCACCAGCAGAGATCCGACAGGGGCCAATGAGCAGTTCTTC.

V gene TRBV5-1 combines with J gene TRBJ1-2; 7 bases agree with TRBD1. Germline-derived CDR1 and CDR2 are SGHRS and YFSETQ. V lost 0 bases, J lost 4 bases, and 9 bases stayed unmatched. The CDR3 extends over 16 amino acids. CDR3 sequence (DNA): TGCGCCAGCAGCTTGGACAGGGGCGGACTTAGCTATGGCTACACCTTC. Translation: CASSLDRGGLSYGYTF.

The chain joins TRBV12-3 or TRBV12-4 to TRBJ1-5; D is perhaps TRBD1 (6 bases). CDR3 length equals 14 residues. The V end was cut by 6 bases, the J end by 4 bases, with 13 bases between. DNA of the CDR3: TGTGCCAGCAGGATTGGACAGACTAATCAGCCCCAGCATTTT. Protein sequence: CASRIGQTNQPQHF.

The chain couples TRBV5-1 to TRBJ2-4; maybe TRBD1 (6 bases). This CDR3 comprises 16 residues. Germline values: CDR1 SGHRS, CDR2 YFSETQ. The V gene lost 0 bases and the J gene lost 6 bases, with 16 bases spanning the gap. CDR3 DNA sequence: TGCGCCAGCAGCTTGGTGGCAGGGGATTATAGAAACATTCAGTACTTC. Protein: CASSLVAGDYRNIQYF.

This clonotype turned up a few times. V gene TRBV15 combines with J gene TRBJ1-6; D unclear. The V end was cut by 0 bases, the J end by 7 bases, with 7 bases between. The germline V gene has CDR1 LNHNV and CDR2 YYDKDF (reference sequence). The CDR3 covers 14 residues. The CDR3 DNA reads as TGTGCCACCAGCAGAGATTTGGGGAATTCACCCCTCCACTTT. It codes for CATSRDLGNSPLHF.

The rearrangement joins TRBV27 to TRBJ1-1; the D is unclear. Trimming pared 2 bases from V and 5 bases from J, leaving 18 bases between. The CDR3 has 16 residues. Germline V lookup: CDR1 MNHEY, CDR2 SMNVEV (reference sequence). The CDR3 spells CASSLGSVGVVTEAFF. CDR3 nucleotide sequence: TGTGCCAGCAGTTTAGGGTCGGTTGGAGTGGTGACTGAAGCTTTCTTT.

The CDR3 spells CASSFDAVNSPLHF. CDR3 in DNA: TGTGCCAGCAGCTTTGACGCGGTTAATTCACCCCTCCACTTT. This chain connects TRBV7-3 to TRBJ1-6; D remains unclear. CDR1 and CDR2 (germline): SGHTA, FQGTGA. The CDR3 is 14 residues long. Trimming took 3 bases from V and 6 from J, leaving 9 bases between them.

This chain links TRBV30 with TRBJ2-7, with D possibly called TRBD1 or TRBD2 (5 bases each). The CDR3 contains 14 residues. The germline V and J ends were trimmed by 0 bases and 2 bases, with 11 bases remaining between them. CDR1 is GTSNPN, CDR2 SVGIG, per germline (reference sequence). This chain's CDR3 is CAWSVGTKAYEQYF. CDR3 nucleotide sequence: TGTGCCTGGAGTGTGGGGACGAAAGCCTACGAGCAGTACTTC.

This clonotype has a handful of counts. This chain uses TRBV9 with TRBJ1-1, with TRBD1 matching 8 bases. This CDR3 comprises 20 residues. CDR1 is SGDLS and CDR2 is YYNGEE in the germline V gene. V was clipped by 0 bases and J by 10 bases; unmatched bases: 26. CDR3 nucleotides: TGTGCCAGCAGCGTAGATAGGGGCAGGGGGCTTCCGAATTGGGTCATTGGAGCTTTCTTT. Amino acids: CASSVDRGRGLPNWVIGAFF.

This clonotype was counted ten times or more. J is TRBJ1-4 and V is TRBV12-3 or TRBV12-4; D is unresolved. V was clipped by 5 bases and J by 5 bases, with 12 bases between them. This CDR3 spans 14 amino acids. The CDR3: CASSVGELNEKLFF. The CDR3 nucleotides read TGTGCCAGCAGTGTCGGGGAGCTAAATGAAAAACTGTTTTTT.

This chain uses TRBV27 with TRBJ1-1, with D hard to call. The CDR3 totals 13 residues. CDR1 is MNHEY, CDR2 SMNVEV, per germline (reference sequence). V lost 1 base and J 0 bases, leaving 3 bases between the germline ends. The CDR3 DNA reads TGTGCCAGCAGTTTATTTCTGAACACTGAAGCTTTCTTT. This translates into CASSLFLNTEAFF.

The chain is built from TRBV20-1 and TRBJ2-3; a possible D gene is TRBD2 (5 bases). The germline V gene encodes CDR1 DFQATT and CDR2 SNEGSKA (reference sequence). This CDR3 has 16 amino acids. V shed 0 bases and J shed 0 bases, with 13 bases lying between them. CDR3 region: CSARDPERPSTDTQYF. The DNA of the CDR3 is TGCAGTGCTAGAGATCCGGAGCGGCCTAGCACAGATACGCAGTATTTT.

In this sample, this clonotype turned up a few times. This CDR3 is CASSPGLVVGGEQFF. CDR3 bases: TGTGCCAGCAGCCCAGGACTAGTAGTAGGGGGTGAGCAGTTCTTC. The chain has TRBV7-2 and TRBJ2-1; D may be TRBD2 (7 bases). The CDR3 is made up of 15 amino acids. V lost 5 bases, J lost 9 bases, and 20 bases lay in between. The germline V gene has CDR1 SGHTA and CDR2 FQGNSA.

J is TRBJ2-5 and V is TRBV7-2, with D uncertain. V was shortened by 0 bases and J by 2 bases, with 10 bases between the two germline ends. This CDR3 spans 15 amino acids. Germline loops: CDR1 SGHTA, CDR2 FQGNSA. CDR3 region: CASSLARQAQETQYF. The DNA for the CDR3 is TGTGCCAGCAGCTTAGCGCGCCAGGCACAAGAGACCCAGTACTTC.

This clonotype was counted many times. The chain joins TRBV5-1 to TRBJ1-1; 10 bases fit TRBD1. In germline, CDR1 is SGHRS, CDR2 YFSETQ. With 4 bases clipped from V and 5 bases from J, the junction kept 8 bases outside the gene matches. The CDR3 extends over 15 amino acids. CDR3 in amino acids: CASSPGDRGLTEAFF. CDR3 nucleotide sequence: TGCGCCAGCAGCCCGGGCGACAGGGGGCTTACTGAAGCTTTCTTT.

This clonotype came up a few times. The chain employs TRBV5-1 and TRBJ1-2, with 8 bases aligning to TRBD1. The ends lost 2 bases at V and 8 bases at J; junction bases unmatched: 5. The CDR3 totals 13 residues. CDR1 is SGHRS and CDR2 is YFSETQ in the germline V gene. In DNA, the CDR3 is TGCGCCAGCAGCTTAGGACAGGGCTGGGGCTACACCTTC. Translation: CASSLGQGWGYTF.

This clonotype turned up a few times. The rearrangement joins TRBV7-2 to TRBJ2-3; TRBD2 matches 16 bases. The CDR3 sequence is 17 residues long. The V segment lost 5 bases and the J segment 6 bases; nucleotides outside the gene matches: 8. Looked up from germline, CDR1 is SGHTA and CDR2 is FQGNSA. CDR3 DNA: TGTGCCAGCAGCCTGGGACTAGCGGGAGGGCTGAGTGATACGCAGTATTTT. Translated, it gives CASSLGLAGGLSDTQYF. Full variable domain (missing parts from reference TRBV7-2 and TRBJ2-3): GAGVSQSPSNKVTEKGKDVELRCDPISGHTALYWYRQSLGQGLEFLIYFQGNSAPDKSGLPSDRFSAERTGGSVSTLTIQRTQQEDSAVYLCASSLGLAGGLSDTQYFGPGTRLTVL.

This sequence joins TRBV25-1 and TRBJ1-1; D is perhaps TRBD1 (5 bases). Germline CDR1 and CDR2: MGHDK and SYGVNS. The CDR3 is 16 amino acids. Trimming removed 3 bases at V and 9 bases at J, with 23 bases between. DNA of the CDR3: TGTGCCAGCAGTGATCGGGCGGGGGGTCGTATTCCCAAAGCTTTCTTT. It translates to CASSDRAGGRIPKAFF.

This clonotype was counted between two and nine times. This sequence joins TRBV20-1 and TRBJ2-1, with a tentative D call TRBD2 (6 bases). The CDR3 consists of 14 residues. Trimming shortened V by 0 bases and J by 6 bases, and 12 bases separated the two germline ends. Germline V gives CDR1 DFQATT, CDR2 SNEGSKA (reference sequence). The CDR3: CSARDPLATNEQFF. The CDR3 DNA follows: TGCAGTGCTAGAGATCCTCTAGCGACCAATGAGCAGTTCTTC.

CDR3 sequence (DNA): TGCAGCGTCCTTGTGGGACTAGCGGTTTACGAGCAGTACTTC. This encodes CSVLVGLAVYEQYF. V usage is TRBV29-1 and J usage is TRBJ2-7, with TRBD2 matching 11 bases. Germline V gene data show CDR1 as SQVTM and CDR2 as ANQGSEA. The CDR3 has 14 residues. The junction had 8 bases not matched to a gene; V was cut back by 6 bases and J by 4 bases.